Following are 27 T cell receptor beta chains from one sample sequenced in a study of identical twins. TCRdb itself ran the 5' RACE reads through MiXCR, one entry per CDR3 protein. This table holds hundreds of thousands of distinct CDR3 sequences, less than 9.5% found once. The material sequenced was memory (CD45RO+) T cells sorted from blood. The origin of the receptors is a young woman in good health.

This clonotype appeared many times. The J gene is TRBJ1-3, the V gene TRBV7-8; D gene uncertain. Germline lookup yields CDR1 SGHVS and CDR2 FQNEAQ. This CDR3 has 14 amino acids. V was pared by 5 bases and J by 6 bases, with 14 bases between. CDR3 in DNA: TGTGCCAGCAGCCGCCTAGGCCTGGCAAACACCATATATTTT. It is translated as CASSRLGLANTIYF.

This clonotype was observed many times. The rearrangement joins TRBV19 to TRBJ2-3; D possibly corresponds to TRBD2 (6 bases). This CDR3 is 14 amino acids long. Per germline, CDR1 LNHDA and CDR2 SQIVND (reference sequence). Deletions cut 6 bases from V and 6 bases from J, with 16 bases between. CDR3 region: CASRTYSGPDTQYF. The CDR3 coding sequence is TGTGCCAGTAGGACTTATAGCGGTCCTGATACGCAGTATTTT.

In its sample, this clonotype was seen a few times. CDR3 loop: CASSLVWDSSTLTDTQYF. The CDR3 nucleotides read TGTGCCAGCAGCTTGGTCTGGGACTCCTCGACACTCACAGATACGCAGTATTTT. The chain carries TRBV5-5 and TRBJ2-3, with a weak D call TRBD2 (6 bases). Deletions cut 0 bases from V and 2 bases from J, with 19 bases between. Germline V gives CDR1 SGHKS, CDR2 YYEKEE (reference sequence). The CDR3 extends over 18 amino acids.

The CDR3 spells CASSRGQGNYGYTF. Here the CDR3 DNA reads TGTGCCAGCAGTCGAGGACAGGGCAACTATGGCTACACCTTC. The V and J genes are TRBV7-2 and TRBJ1-2, with 8 bases aligning to TRBD1. There are 14 residues in the CDR3. V shed 6 bases, J shed 2 bases, and the junction held 5 bases outside the gene matches. Germline assignment: CDR1 SGHTA and CDR2 FQGNSA.

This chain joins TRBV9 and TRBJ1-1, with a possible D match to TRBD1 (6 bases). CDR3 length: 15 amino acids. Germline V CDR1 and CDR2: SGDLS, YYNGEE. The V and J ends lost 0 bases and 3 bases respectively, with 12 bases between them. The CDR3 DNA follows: TGTGCCAGCAGCGTAGCGTCCGGGGGGCACACTGAAGCTTTCTTT. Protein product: CASSVASGGHTEAFF.

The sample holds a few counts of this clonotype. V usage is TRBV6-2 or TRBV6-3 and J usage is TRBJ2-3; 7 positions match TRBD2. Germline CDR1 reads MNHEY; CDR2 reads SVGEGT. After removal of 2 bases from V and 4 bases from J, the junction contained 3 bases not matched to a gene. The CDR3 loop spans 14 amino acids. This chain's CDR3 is CASSYGRESDTQYF. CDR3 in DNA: TGTGCCAGCAGTTACGGGCGGGAGTCAGATACGCAGTATTTT.

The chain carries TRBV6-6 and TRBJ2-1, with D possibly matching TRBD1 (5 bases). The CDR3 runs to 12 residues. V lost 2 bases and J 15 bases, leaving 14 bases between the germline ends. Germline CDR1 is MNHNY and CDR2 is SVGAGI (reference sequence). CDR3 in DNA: TGTGCCAGCAGTTACCCTGGGATAGGGGTGTTCTTC. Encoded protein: CASSYPGIGVFF.

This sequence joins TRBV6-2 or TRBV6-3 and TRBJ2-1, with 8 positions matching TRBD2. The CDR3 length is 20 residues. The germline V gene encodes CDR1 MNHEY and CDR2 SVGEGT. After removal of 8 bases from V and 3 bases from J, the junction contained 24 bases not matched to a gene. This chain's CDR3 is CASLPRGAGFGEYYYNEQFF. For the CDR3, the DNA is TGTGCCAGCCTCCCGCGGGGGGCAGGGTTTGGGGAATACTACTACAATGAGCAGTTCTTC.

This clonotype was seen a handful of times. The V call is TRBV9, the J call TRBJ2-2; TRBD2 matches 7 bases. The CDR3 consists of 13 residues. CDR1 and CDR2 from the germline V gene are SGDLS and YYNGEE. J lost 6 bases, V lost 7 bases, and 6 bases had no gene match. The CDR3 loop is CASGGVQPGELFF. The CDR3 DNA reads TGTGCCAGCGGGGGGGTTCAGCCCGGGGAGCTGTTTTTT.

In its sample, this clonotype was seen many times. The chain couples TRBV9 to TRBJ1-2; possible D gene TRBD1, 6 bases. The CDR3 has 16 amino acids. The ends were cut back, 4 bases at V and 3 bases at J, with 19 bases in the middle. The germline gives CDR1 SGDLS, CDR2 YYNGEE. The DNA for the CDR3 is TGTGCCAGCAGCCTACGGGACAAGCCTTTTGACTATGGCTACACCTTC. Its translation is CASSLRDKPFDYGYTF.

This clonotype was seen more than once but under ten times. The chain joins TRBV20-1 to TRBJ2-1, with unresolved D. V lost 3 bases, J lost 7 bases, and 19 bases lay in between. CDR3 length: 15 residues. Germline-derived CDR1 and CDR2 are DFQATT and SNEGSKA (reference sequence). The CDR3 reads CSASRSPRIGNEQFF. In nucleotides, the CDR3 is TGCAGTGCTAGCCGGTCTCCGCGAATCGGGAATGAGCAGTTCTTC.

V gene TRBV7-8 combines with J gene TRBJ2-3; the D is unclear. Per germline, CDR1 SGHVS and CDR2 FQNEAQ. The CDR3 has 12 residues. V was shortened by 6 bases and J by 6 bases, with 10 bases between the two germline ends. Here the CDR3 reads CASSPPRDTQYF. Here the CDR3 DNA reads TGTGCCAGCAGTCCCCCCCGTGATACGCAGTATTTT. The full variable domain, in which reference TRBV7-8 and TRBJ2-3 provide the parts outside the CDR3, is GAGVSQSPRYKVAKRGQDVALRCDPISGHVSLFWYQQALGQGPEFLTYFQNEAQLDKSGLPSDRFFAERPEGSVSTLKIQRTQQEDSAVYLCASSPPRDTQYFGPGTRLTVL.

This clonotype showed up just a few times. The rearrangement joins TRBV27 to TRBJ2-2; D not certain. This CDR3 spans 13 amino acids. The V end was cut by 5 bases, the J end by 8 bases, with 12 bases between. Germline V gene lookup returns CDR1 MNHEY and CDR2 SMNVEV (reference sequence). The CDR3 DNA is TGTGCCAGCAGTGGAGAAAGGGAAGGGGAGCTGTTTTTT. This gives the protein CASSGEREGELFF.

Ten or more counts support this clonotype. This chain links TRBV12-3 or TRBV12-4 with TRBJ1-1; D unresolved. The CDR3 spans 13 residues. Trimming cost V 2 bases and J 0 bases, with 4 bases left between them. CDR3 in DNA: TGTGCCAGCAGTTTACGGATGAACACTGAAGCTTTCTTT. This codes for CASSLRMNTEAFF.

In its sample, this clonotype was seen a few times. As DNA, the CDR3 is TGCGCCAGCAGCCGCATACCCCCGGAAGAGCAGTACTTC. It yields the protein CASSRIPPEEQYF. The chain couples TRBV4-1 to TRBJ2-7; D uncertain. The germline gives CDR1 MGHRA, CDR2 YSYEKL. The CDR3 spans 13 residues. V shed 4 bases and J shed 7 bases, with 14 bases lying between them.

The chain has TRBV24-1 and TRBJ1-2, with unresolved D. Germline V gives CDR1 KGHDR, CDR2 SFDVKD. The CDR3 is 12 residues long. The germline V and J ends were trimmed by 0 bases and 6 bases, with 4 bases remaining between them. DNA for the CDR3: TGTGCCACCAGTGATTTGAATGATGGCTACACCTTC. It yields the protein CATSDLNDGYTF.

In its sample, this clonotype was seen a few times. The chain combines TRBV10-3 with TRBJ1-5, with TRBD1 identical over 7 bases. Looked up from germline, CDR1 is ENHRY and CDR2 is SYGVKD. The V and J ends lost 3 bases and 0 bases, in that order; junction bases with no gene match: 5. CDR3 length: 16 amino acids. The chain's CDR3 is CAISESGTDSNQPQHF. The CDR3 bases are TGTGCCATCAGTGAAAGTGGGACAGATAGCAATCAGCCCCAGCATTTT.

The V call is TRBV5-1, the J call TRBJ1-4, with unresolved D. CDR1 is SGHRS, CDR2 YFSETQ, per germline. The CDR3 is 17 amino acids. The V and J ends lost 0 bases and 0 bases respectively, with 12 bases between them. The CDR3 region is CASSLVPESATNEKLFF. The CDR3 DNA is TGCGCCAGCAGCTTGGTCCCAGAGAGTGCAACTAATGAAAAACTGTTTTTT.

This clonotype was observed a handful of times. CDR3 loop: CASSEMQETQYF. CDR3 nucleotides: TGCGCCAGCAGCGAGATGCAAGAGACCCAGTACTTC. This chain connects TRBV5-1 to TRBJ2-5; D unclear. The germline V gene encodes CDR1 SGHRS and CDR2 YFSETQ. The CDR3 is 12 residues long. The V and J ends lost 4 bases and 2 bases respectively, with 6 bases between them.

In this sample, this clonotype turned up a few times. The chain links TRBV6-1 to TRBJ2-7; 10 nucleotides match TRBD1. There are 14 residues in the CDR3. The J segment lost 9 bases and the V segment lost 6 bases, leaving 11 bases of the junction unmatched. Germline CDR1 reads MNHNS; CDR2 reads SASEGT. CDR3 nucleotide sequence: TGTGCCAGCAGGGAATGGACAGGGGGTGTGGGGCAGTACTTC. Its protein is CASREWTGGVGQYF.

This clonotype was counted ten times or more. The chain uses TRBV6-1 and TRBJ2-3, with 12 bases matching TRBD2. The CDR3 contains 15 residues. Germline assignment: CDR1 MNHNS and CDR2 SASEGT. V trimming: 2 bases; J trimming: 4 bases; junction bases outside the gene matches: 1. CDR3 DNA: TGTGCCAGCAGTGAACTAGCGGGAGGGCCAGATACGCAGTATTTT. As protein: CASSELAGGPDTQYF.

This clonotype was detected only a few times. CDR3 sequence: CASSGIDSGANVLTF. CDR3 DNA sequence: TGTGCCAGCAGTGGGATTGACTCTGGGGCCAACGTCCTGACTTTC. The rearrangement joins TRBV6-1 to TRBJ2-6; no clear D. The CDR3 totals 15 residues. Trimming removed 4 bases at V and 0 bases at J, with 7 bases between. Germline lookup yields CDR1 MNHNS and CDR2 SASEGT.

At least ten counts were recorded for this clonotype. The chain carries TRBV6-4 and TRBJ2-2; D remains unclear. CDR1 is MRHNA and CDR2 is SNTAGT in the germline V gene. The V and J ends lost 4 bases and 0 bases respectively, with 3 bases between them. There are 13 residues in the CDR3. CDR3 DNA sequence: TGTGCCAGCAGTGGGGCGAACACCGGGGAGCTGTTTTTT. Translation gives CASSGANTGELFF.

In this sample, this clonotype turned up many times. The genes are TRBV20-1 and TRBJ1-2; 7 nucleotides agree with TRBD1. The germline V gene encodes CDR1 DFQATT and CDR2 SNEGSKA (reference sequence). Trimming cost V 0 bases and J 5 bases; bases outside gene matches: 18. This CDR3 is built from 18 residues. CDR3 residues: CSARDSKSRQGDKYGYTF. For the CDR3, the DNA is TGCAGTGCTAGAGATTCTAAAAGCCGACAGGGTGACAAATATGGCTACACCTTC.

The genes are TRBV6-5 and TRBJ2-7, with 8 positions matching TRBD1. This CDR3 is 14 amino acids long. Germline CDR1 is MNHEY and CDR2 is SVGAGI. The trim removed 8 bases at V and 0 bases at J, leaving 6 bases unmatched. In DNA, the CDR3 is TGTGCCAGCGCTTACAGGGGGACCTCCTACGAGCAGTACTTC. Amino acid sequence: CASAYRGTSYEQYF.

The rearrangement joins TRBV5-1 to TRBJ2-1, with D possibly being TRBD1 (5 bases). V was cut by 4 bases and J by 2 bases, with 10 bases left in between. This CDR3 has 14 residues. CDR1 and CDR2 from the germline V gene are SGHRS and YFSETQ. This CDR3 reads CASSLQEAYNEQFF. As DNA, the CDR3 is TGCGCCAGCAGCCTACAGGAAGCCTACAATGAGCAGTTCTTC. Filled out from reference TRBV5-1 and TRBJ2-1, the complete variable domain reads KAGVTQTPRYLIKTRGQQVTLSCSPISGHRSVSWYQQTPGQGLQFLFEYFSETQRNKGNFPGRFSGRQFSNSRSEMNVSTLELGDSALYLCASSLQEAYNEQFFGPGTRLTVL.

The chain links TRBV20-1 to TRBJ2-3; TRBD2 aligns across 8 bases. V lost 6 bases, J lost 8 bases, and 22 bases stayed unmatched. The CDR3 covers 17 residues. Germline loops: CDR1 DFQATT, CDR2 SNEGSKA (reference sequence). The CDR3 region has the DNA TGCAGTGCCCTACCCCCTCTAGCGGGCTTCCTTACCGGTACGCAGTATTTT. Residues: CSALPPLAGFLTGTQYF.